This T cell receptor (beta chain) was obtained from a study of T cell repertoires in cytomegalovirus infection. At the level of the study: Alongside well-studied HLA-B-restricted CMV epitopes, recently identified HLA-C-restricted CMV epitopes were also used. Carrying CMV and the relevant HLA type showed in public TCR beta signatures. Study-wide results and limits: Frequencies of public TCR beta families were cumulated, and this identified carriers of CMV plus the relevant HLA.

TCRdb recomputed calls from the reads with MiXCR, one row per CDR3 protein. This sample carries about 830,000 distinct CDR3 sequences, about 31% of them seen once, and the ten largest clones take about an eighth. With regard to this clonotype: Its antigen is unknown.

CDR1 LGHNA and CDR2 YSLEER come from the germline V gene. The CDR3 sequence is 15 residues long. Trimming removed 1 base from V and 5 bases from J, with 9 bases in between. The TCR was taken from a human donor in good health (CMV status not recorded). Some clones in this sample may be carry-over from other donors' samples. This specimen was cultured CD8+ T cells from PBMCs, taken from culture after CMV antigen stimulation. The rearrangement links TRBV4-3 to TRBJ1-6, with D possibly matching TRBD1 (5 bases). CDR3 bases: TGCGCCAGCAGCCAAGGGACACCCGATAATTCACCCCTCCACTTT. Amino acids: CASSQGTPDNSPLHF.